This T cell receptor beta chain was sequenced during a study of T cells in Graves' hyperthyroidism and ophthalmopathy. Study-level points and caveats: Expanded thyroid clonotypes (above 0.001) were mostly also found in blood.

With regard to this clonotype: Its antigen is not known.

RNA transcripts yielded amplified TCR beta CDR3 regions. Carried out on the TCR CDR3, a first-round RT-PCR used the HTBI primer set. From the multiplex PCR reads, TCRdb called clonotypes with MiXCR, one entry per CDR3 protein. The sample shows 250,000 to 400,000 distinct CDR3 sequences, 12% to 15% of them seen only once. Pregnant or lactating patients were excluded, as were those with uncontrolled infection or other autoimmune disease. Around 9.9 ml of fresh peripheral blood supplied the PBMCs. The sample comprised blood. This receptor was identified in a woman between 40 and 50 years old with Graves' ophthalmopathy.

CDR3: CASSQPKLDTQYF. Here the CDR3 DNA reads TGCGCCAGCAGCCAACCAAAATTAGATACGCAGTATTTT. This chain uses TRBV4-1 with TRBJ2-3; D is unresolved. The V end lost 2 bases, the J end lost 5 bases, and 8 bases lay between the germline ends. The CDR3 totals 13 residues. CDR1 and CDR2 (germline): MGHRA, YSYEKL.